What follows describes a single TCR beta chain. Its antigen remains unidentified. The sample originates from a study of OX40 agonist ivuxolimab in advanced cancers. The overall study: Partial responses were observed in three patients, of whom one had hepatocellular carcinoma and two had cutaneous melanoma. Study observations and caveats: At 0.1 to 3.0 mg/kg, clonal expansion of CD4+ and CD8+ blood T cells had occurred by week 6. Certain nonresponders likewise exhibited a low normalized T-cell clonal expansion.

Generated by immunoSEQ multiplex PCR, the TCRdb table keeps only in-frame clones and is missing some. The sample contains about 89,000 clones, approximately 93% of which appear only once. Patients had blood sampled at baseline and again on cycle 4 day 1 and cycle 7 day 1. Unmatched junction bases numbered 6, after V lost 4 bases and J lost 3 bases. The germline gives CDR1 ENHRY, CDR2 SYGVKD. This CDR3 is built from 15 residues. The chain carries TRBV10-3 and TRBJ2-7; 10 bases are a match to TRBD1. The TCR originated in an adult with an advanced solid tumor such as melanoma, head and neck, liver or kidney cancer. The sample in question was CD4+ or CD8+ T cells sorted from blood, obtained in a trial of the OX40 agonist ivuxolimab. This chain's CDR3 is CAISGKDRGFYEQYF. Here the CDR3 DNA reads TGTGCCATCAGTGGCAAGGACAGGGGGTTCTACGAGCAGTACTTC.